The clone carrying this TCR beta chain appeared a single time. The target antigen is unknown. This sample was taken from a study of cytomegalovirus exposure and HLA in healthy donors. Findings and limits, study-wide: Specificity for CMV antigens was confirmed in vitro for a few of the CMV-associated chains.

With 60 Vbeta and 13 Jbeta primers, the PCR was carried out. The assay was immunoSEQ multiplex PCR, and TCRdb's table has in-frame clones only and misses some. This table holds 280,000 or so clones, approximately 90% found once. The CDR3 covers 15 residues. Per the germline V gene, CDR1 is SGDLS and CDR2 is YYNGEE. The ends were cut back, 4 bases at V and 3 bases at J, with 16 bases in the middle. The material sequenced was PBMCs. The sequence was collected from a woman younger than 35 in good health and CMV-seronegative. V usage is TRBV9 and J usage is TRBJ1-2; D perhaps matches TRBD1 (5 bases). CDR3 region: CASSSREGRYYGYTF. The DNA for the CDR3 is TGTGCCAGCAGCTCGAGGGAGGGACGGTACTATGGCTACACCTTC.